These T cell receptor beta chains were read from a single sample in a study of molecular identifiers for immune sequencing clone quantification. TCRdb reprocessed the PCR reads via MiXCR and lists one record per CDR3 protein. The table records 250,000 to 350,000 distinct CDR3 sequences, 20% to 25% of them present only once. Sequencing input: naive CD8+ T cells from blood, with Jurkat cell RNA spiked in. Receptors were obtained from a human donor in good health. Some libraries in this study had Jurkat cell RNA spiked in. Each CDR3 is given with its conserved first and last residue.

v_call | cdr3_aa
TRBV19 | CASSIGALADETRYF
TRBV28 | CASSLRGIEDTQYF
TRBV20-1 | CSARWAGTSSHEQYF
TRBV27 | CASTSGTGGAGTEAFF
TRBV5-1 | CASSLGTASGGTQYF
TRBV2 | CASNHGGGGRDTGELFF
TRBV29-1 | CSGLNGQDGNTIYF
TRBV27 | CASSPPGSPYEQYF
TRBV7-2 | CASSLVVGEETQYF
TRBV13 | CASSLEEELGTQETQYF
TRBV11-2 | CAGSSGLAGLEAQYF
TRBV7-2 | CASSLVADYTEAFF
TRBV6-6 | CASSVTGSSYNKQFF
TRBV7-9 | CASSLFMDLANTGELFF
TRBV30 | CAWSYVGTTEAFF
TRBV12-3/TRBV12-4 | CASSLGGAGWTEAFF
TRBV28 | CASSPQNTYEQYF
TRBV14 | CASSQVFGVTHEQYF
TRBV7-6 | CASSLLTASTDTQYF
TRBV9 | CASSVVTEAFF
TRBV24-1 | CATRSSGDPYNEQFF
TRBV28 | CASSLLLAGGTDTQYF
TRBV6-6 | CASSYGNKDTQYF
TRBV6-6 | CASSTTGFGTEAFF
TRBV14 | CASTGRQGPFTEAFF
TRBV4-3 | CASSQGRGTQPQHF
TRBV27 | CASSPDPTPPTGGHEQYF
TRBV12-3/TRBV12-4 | CASSPAAWESEQYF
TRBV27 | CASTLDRGNSPLHF
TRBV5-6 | CASSPTAYNEQFF
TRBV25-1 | CASSVGIGRPISYNEQFF